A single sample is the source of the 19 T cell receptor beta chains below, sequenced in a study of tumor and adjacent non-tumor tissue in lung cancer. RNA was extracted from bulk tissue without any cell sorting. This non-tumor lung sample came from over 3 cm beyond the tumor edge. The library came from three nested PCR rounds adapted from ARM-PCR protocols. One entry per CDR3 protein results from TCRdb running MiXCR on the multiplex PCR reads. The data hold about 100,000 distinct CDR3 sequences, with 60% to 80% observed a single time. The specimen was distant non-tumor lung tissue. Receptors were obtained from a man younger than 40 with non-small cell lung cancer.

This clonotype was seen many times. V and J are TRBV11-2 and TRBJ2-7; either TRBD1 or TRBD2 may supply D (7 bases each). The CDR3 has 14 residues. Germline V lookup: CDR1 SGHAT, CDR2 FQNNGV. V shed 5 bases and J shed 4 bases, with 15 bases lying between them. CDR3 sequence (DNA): TGTGCCAGCAGCCAGGGGGGGGGAGCTTACGAGCAGTACTTC. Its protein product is CASSQGGGAYEQYF. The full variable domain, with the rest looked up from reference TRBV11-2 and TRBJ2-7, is EAGVAQSPRYKIIEKRQSVAFWCNPISGHATLYWYQQILGQGPKLLIQFQNNGVVDDSQLPKDRFSAERLKGVDSTLKIQPAKLEDSAVYLCASSQGGGAYEQYFGPGTRLTVT.

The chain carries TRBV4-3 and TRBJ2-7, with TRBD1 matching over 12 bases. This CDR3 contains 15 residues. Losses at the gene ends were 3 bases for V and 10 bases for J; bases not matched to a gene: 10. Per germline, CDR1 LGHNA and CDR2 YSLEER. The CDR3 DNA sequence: TGCGCCAGCAGCCAGGGACAGGGGGCTGCCTACAAACAGTACTTC. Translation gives CASSQGQGAAYKQYF.

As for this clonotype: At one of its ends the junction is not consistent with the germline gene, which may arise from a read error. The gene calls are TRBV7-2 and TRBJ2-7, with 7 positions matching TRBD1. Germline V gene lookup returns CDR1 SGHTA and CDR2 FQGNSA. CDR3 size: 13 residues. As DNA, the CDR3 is TGTGCCAGCATCTCAGGTACAGGGGACGAGCAATACTTC. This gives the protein CASISGTGDEQYF.

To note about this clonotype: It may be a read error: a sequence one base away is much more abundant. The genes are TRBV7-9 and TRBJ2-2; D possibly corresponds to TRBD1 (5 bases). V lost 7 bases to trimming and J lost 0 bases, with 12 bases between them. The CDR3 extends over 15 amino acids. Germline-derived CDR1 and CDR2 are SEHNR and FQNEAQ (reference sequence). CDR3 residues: CASIPTDSNTGELFF. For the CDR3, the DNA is TGTGCCAGCATCCCGACAGATTCGAACACCGGGGAGCTGTTTTTT. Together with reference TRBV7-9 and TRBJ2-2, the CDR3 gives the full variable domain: DTGVSQNPRHKITKRGQNVTFRCDPISEHNRLYWYRQTLGQGPEFLTYFQNEAQLEKSRLLSDRFSAERPKGSFSTLEIQRTEQGDSAMYLCASIPTDSNTGELFFGEGSRLTVL.

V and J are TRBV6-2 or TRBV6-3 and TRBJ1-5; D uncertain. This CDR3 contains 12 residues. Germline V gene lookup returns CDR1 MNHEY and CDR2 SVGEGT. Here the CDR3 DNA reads TGTGCTAGCCGTGAATCTTTCCAGCCCCAGCATTTT. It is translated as CASRESFQPQHF.

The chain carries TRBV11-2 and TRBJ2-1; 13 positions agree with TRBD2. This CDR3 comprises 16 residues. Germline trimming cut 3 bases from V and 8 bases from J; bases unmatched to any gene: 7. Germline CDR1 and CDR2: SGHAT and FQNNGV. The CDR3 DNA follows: TGTGCCAGCAGCTTTTCACTAGCGGGGGGGCGCGATGAGCAGTTCTTC. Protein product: CASSFSLAGGRDEQFF.

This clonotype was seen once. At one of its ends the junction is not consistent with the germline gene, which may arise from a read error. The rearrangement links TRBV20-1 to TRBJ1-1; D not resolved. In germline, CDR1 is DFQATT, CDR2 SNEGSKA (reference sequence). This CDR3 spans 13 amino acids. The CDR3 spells CCAEWSVNTEAFF. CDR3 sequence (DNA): TGCTGTGCCGAATGGTCGGTGAACACTGAAGCTTTCTTT.

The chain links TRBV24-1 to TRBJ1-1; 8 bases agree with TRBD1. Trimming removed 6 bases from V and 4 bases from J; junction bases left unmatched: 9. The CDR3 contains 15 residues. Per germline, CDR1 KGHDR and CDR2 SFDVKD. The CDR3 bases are TGTGCCACCAGTACGTCCGGGACAGGTCCCACTGAAGCTTTCTTT. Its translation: CATSTSGTGPTEAFF.

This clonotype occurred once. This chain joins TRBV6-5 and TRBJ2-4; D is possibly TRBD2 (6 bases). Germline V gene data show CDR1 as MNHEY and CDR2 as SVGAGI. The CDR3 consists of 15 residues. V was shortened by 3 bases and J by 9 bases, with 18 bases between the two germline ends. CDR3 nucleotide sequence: TGTGCCAGCAGTTATGGGACTGTGGGAGAGGGCATTCAGTACTTC. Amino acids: CASSYGTVGEGIQYF.

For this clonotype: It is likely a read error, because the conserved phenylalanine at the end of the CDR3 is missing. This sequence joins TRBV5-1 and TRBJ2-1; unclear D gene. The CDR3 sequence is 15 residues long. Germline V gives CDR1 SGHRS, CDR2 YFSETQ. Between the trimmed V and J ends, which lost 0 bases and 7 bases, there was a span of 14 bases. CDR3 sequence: CASSLERYQYNEQFL. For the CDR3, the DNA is TGCGCCAGCAGCTTGGAGCGATATCAATATAATGAGCAGTTCTTG.

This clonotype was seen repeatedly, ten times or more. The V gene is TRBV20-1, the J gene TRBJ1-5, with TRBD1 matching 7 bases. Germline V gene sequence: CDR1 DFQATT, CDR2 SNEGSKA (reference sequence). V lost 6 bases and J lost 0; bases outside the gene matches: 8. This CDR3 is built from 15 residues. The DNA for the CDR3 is TGCAGTGCCTTGAGGGGGCCAGGTAGCAATCAGCCCCAGCATTTT. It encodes CSALRGPGSNQPQHF.

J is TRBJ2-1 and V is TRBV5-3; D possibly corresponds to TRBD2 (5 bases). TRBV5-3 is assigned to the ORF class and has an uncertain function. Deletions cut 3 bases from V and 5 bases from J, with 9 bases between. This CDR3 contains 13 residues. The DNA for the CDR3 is TGTGCCAGAAGCTCAGGACTTCACAATGAGCAGTTCTTC. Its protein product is CARSSGLHNEQFF.

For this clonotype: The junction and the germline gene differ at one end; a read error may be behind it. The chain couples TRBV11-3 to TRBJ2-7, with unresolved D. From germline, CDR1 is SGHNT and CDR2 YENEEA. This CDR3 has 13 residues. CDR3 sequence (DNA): TGTGCCAGCAACTTAGGACGGGCGAACAAGCAGTACTTC. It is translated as CASNLGRANKQYF.

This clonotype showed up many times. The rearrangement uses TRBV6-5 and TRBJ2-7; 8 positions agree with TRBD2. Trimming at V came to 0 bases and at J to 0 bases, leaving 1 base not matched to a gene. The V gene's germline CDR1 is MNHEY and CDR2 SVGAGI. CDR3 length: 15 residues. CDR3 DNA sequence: TGTGCCAGCAGTTACTCGAGCGGGAGCTCCTACGAGCAGTACTTC. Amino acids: CASSYSSGSSYEQYF.

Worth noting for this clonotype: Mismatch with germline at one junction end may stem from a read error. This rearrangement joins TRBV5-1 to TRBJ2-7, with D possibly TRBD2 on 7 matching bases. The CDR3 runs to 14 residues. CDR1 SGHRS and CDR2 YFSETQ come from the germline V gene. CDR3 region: CANSVGASGYEQYF. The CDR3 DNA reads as TGCGCCAACAGCGTGGGGGCTAGCGGCTACGAGCAGTACTTC. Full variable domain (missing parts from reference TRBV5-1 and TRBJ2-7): KAGVTQTPRYLIKTRGQQVTLSCSPISGHRSVSWYQQTPGQGLQFLFEYFSETQRNKGNFPGRFSGRQFSNSRSEMNVSTLELGDSALYLCANSVGASGYEQYFGPGTRLTVT.

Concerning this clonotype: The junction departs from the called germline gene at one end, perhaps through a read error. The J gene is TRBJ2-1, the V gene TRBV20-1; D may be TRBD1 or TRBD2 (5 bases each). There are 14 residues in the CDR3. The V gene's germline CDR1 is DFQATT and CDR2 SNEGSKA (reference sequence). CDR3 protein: CSATPRDGQREQSF. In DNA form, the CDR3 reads TGCAGTGCTACTCCCCGGGACGGCCAACGAGAGCAGTCCTTC.

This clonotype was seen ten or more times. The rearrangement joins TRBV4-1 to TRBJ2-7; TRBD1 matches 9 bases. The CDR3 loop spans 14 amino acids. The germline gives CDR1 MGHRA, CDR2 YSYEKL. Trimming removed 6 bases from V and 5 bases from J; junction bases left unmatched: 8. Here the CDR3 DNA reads TGCGCCAGCAGTGCCGGGACAGGGAACCACGAGCAGTACTTC. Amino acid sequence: CASSAGTGNHEQYF.

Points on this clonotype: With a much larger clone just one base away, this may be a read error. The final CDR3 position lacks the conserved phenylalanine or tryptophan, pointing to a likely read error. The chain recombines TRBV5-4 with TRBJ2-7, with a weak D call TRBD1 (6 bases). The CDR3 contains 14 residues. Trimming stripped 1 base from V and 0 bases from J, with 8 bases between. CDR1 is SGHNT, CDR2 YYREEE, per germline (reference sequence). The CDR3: CASSLRDNSYEQYI. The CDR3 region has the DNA TGTGCCAGCAGCTTGAGGGACAACTCCTACGAGCAGTACATC.

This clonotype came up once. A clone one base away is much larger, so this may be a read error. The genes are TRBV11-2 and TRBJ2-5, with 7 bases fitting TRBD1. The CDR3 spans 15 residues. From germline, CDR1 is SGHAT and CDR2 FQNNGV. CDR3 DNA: TGTGCCAGCAGCTACTCAACAGGGGTGGGGGAGACCCATTACTTC. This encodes CASSYSTGVGETHYF.